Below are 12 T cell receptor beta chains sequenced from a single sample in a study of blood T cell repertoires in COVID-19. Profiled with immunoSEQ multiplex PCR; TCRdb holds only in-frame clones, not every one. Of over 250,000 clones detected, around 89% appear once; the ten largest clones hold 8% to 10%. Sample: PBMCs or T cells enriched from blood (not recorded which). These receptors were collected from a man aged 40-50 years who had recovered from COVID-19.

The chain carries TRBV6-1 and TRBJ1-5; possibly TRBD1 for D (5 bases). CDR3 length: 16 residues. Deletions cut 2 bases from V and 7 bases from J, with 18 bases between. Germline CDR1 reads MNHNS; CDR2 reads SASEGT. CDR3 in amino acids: CASSERRGSGRQPQHF. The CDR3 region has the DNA TGTGCCAGCAGTGAAAGGAGGGGTTCAGGGCGGCAGCCCCAGCATTTT.

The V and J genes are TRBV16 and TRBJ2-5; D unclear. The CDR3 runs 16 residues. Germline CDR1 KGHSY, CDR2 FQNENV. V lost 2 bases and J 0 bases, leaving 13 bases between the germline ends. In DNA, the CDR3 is TGTGCCAGCAGCCAACACGGTGGGCTGAACCAAGAGACCCAGTACTTC. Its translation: CASSQHGGLNQETQYF.

The CDR3 loop reads CASSLDRRNEKLFF. CDR3 nucleotide sequence: TGTGCCAGCAGCTTGGACAGGAGAAATGAAAAACTGTTTTTT. V usage is TRBV7-2 and J usage is TRBJ1-4; 7 bases agree with TRBD1. Germline CDR1 and CDR2: SGHTA and FQGNSA. J was trimmed by 5 bases and V by 3 bases; bases with no gene match: 3. This CDR3 region has 14 residues.

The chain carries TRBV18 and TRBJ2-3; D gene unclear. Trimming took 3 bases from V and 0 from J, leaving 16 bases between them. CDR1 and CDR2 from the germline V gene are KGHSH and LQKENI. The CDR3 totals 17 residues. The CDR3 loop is CASSPRLTGTSTDTQYF. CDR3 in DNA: TGTGCCAGCTCACCCCGCCTAACGGGTACTAGCACAGATACGCAGTATTTT.

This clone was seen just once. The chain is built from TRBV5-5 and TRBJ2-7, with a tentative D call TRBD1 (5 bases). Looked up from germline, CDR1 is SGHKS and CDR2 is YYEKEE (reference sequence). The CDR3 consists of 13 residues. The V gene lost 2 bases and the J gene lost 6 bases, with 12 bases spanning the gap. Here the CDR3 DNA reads TGTGCCAGCAGCTTAAGTGGGGCTGCCGAGCAGTACTTC. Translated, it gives CASSLSGAAEQYF.

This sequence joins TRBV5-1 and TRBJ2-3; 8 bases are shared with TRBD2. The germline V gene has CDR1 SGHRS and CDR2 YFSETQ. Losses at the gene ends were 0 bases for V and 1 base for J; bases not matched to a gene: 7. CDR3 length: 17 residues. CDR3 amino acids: CASSLGGRGGRTDTQYF. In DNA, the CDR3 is TGCGCCAGCAGCTTGGGCGGCCGGGGGGGCCGCACAGATACGCAGTATTTT.

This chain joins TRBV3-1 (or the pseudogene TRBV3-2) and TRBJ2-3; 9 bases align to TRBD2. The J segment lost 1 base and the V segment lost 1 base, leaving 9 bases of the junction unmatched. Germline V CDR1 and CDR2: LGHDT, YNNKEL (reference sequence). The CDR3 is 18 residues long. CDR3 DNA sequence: TGTGCCAGCAGCCAAGTTAGCGGGGGCTTGTTAGGCACAGATACGCAGTATTTT. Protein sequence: CASSQVSGGLLGTDTQYF.

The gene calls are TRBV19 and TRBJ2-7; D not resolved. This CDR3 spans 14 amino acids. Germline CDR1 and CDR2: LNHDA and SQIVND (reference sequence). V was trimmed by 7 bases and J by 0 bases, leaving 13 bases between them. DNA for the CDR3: TGTGCCAGTACCCCGTCGGTAGTCTCCTACGAGCAGTACTTC. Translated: CASTPSVVSYEQYF.

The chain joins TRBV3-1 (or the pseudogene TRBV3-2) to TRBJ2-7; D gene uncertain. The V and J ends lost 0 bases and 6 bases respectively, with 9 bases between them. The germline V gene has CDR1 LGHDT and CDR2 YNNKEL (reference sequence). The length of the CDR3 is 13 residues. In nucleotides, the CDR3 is TGTGCCAGCAGCCAAGATCCCTCGTCCGAGCAGTACTTC. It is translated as CASSQDPSSEQYF.

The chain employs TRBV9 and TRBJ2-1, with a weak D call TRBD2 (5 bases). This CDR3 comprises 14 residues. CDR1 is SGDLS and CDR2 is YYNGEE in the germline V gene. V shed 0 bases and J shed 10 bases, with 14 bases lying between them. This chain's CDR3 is CASSVGPSRQEQFF. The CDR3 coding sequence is TGTGCCAGCAGCGTAGGCCCTAGCCGACAAGAGCAGTTCTTC.

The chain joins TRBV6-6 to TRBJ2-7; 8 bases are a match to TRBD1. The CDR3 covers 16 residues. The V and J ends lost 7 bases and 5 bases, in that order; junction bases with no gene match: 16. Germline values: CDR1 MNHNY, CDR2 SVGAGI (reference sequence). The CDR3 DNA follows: TGTGCCAGCAACAAACAGGGGGTAGGTTTTGATCACGAGCAGTACTTC. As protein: CASNKQGVGFDHEQYF.

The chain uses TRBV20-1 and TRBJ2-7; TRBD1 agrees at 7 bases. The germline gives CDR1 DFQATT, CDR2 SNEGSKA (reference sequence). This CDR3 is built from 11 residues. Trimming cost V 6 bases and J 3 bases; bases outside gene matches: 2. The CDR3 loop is CSANRGYEQYF. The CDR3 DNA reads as TGCAGTGCCAACAGGGGCTACGAGCAGTACTTC.